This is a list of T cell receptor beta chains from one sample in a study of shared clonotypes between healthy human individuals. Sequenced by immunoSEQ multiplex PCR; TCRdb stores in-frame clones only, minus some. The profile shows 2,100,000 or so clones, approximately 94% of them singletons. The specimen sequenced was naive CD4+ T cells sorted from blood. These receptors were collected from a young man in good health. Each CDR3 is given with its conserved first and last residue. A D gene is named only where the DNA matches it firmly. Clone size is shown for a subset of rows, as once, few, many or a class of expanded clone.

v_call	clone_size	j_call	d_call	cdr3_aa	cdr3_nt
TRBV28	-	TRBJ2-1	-	CASTTGGPGIFYNEQFF	TGTGCCAGCACCACTGGTGGCCCGGGGATCTTTTACAATGAGCAGTTCTTC
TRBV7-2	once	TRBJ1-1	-	CASSLIGGRSTEAFF	TGTGCCAGCAGCTTGATCGGGGGCAGGAGCACTGAAGCTTTCTTT
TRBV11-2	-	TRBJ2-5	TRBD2	CASSLGRLAGNQETQYF	TGTGCCAGCAGCTTAGGCAGACTAGCGGGAAACCAAGAGACCCAGTACTTC
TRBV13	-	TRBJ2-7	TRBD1	CASSPDRGDSYEQYF	TGTGCCAGCAGCCCCGACAGGGGGGACTCCTACGAGCAGTACTTC
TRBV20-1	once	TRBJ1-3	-	CSASWGNTIYF	TGCAGTGCCTCCTGGGGTAACACCATATATTTT
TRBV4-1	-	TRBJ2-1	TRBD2	CASSEAGALIEQFF	TGCGCCAGCAGCGAAGCGGGGGCCTTAATTGAGCAGTTCTTC
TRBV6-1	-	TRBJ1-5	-	CASRDSNQPQHF	TGTGCCAGCAGGGACAGCAATCAGCCCCAGCATTTT
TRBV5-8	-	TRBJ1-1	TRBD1	CASSYTGGVMNTEAFF	TGTGCCAGCAGCTATACAGGGGGTGTCATGAACACTGAAGCTTTCTTT
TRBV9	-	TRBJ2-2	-	CASSVATPAGELFF	TGTGCCAGCAGCGTAGCTACGCCCGCCGGGGAGCTGTTTTTT
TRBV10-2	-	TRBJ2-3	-	CASSQAGLSYTDTQYF	TGCGCCAGCAGCCAAGCGGGCCTTAGTTACACAGATACGCAGTATTTT
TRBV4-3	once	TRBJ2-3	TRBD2	CASSQEDKASGSADTQYF	TGCGCCAGCAGCCAAGAAGATAAGGCTAGCGGGAGTGCAGATACGCAGTATTTT
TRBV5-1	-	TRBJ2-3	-	CASSLVAGTDTQYF	TGCGCCAGCAGCTTGGTGGCCGGGACAGATACGCAGTATTTT
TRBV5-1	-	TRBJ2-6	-	CASSLVSGANVLTF	TGCGCCAGCAGCCTCGTCTCTGGGGCCAACGTCCTGACTTTC
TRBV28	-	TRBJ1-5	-	CASSPGTLINQPQHF	TGTGCCAGCAGTCCCGGGACACTAATTAATCAGCCCCAGCATTTT
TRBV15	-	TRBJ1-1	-	CATSRDLGPISF	TGTGCCACCAGCAGAGATTTGGGGCCCATCTCATTT
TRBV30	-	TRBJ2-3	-	CALLGGGGVKSTDTQYF	TGTGCCCTGTTAGGAGGGGGGGGCGTTAAGAGCACAGATACGCAGTATTTT
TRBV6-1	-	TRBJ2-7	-	CASSGEGYSYEQYF	TGTGCCAGCAGTGGCGAGGGATACTCCTACGAGCAGTACTTC
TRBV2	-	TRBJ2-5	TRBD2	CASSSYSGRAQETQYF	TGTGCCAGCAGTAGTTATAGCGGGAGGGCACAAGAGACCCAGTACTTC
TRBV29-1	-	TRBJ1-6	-	CSTIPPFSYNSPLHF	TGCAGCACAATCCCTCCCTTCTCCTATAATTCACCCCTCCACTTT
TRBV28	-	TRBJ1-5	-	CASSLEGQPQHF	TGTGCCAGCAGCCTGGAAGGACAGCCCCAGCATTTT
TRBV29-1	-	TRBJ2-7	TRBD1	CSVGTGGPYEQYF	TGCAGCGTTGGGACAGGGGGCCCCTACGAGCAGTACTTC
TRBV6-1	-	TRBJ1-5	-	CASSLQGTQPQHF	TGTGCCAGCAGCCTCCAGGGGACCCAGCCCCAGCATTTT
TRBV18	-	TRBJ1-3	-	CASSLDTSGNTIYF	TGTGCCAGCTCCCTAGACACCTCTGGAAACACCATATATTTT
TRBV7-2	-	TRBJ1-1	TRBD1	CASSQTGGRTEAFF	TGTGCCAGCAGCCAGACAGGGGGCAGGACTGAAGCTTTCTTT
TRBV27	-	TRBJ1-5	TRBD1	CASSFLGQGGQPQHF	TGTGCCAGCAGTTTCCTCGGACAGGGAGGTCAGCCCCAGCATTTT
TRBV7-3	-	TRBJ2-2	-	CASSSELLTGELFF	TGTGCCAGCAGCTCGGAACTCCTCACCGGGGAGCTGTTTTTT
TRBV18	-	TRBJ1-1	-	CASSPTKNTEAFF	TGTGCCAGCTCACCGACGAAGAACACTGAAGCTTTCTTT